The T cell receptor (beta chain) described here comes from a study of Ad26.COV2.S vaccination and SARS-CoV-2 variants. TCRdb keeps only in-frame clones here, not all; method: immunoSEQ multiplex PCR. This sample yields hundreds of thousands of clones, of which about 89% are seen a single time; 1.5% belongs to the top ten. Trimming removed 3 bases at V and 0 bases at J, with 9 bases between. This CDR3 region has 15 residues. Germline loops: CDR1 KGHSH, CDR2 LQKENI. The treatment was: 19 received Ad26.COV2.S at low or high dose, single or two shots; 5 received placebo; per-sample allocation not given. Vaccine and placebo recipients were sampled on day 63 after the first injection.

This sample comprised peripheral blood, obtained in a trial of Ad26.COV2.S vaccine versus placebo. This chain uses TRBV18 with TRBJ2-1; D possibly uses TRBD1 or TRBD2 (5 bases each). The receptor was isolated from a person aged 18-65 years who received the Ad26.COV2.S COVID-19 vaccine or a placebo. CDR3 amino acids: CASSPEGSSYNEQFF. The CDR3 nucleotides read TGTGCCAGCTCACCTGAGGGGAGCTCCTACAATGAGCAGTTCTTC.